This is a list of T cell receptor beta chains from one sample in a study of response to subunit inactivated influenza vaccine. TCRdb re-derived calls from the RT-PCR reads in MiXCR, one entry per CDR3 protein. The sample gives hundreds of thousands of distinct CDR3 sequences, approximately 14% of which show up once; more than 9% is in the top ten. The material sequenced was PBMCs from blood, taken roughly 13 days after vaccination. The receptors stem from a man in his fifties or sixties who received an inactivated influenza vaccine. The CDR3 runs from the conserved cysteine through the conserved F or W. Fields, in order: J gene, D gene, clone size, V gene, CDR3 length, CDR3 protein, CDR3 DNA. D genes are given only for firm matches. Clone size is shown for a subset of rows, as once, few, many or a class of expanded clone.

J gene: TRBJ2-7
D gene: .
clone size: few
V gene: TRBV13
CDR3 length: 13
CDR3 protein: CASSPGGGGEQYF
CDR3 DNA: TGTGCCAGCAGCCCCGGAGGAGGGGGGGAGCAGTACTTC

J gene: TRBJ2-7
D gene: TRBD1
clone size: .
V gene: TRBV6-2/TRBV6-3
CDR3 length: 13
CDR3 protein: CASFGTDSYEQYF
CDR3 DNA: TGTGCCAGCTTCGGGACAGACTCCTACGAGCAGTACTTC

J gene: TRBJ2-1
D gene: .
clone size: few
V gene: TRBV29-1
CDR3 length: 15
CDR3 protein: CSVEVRASSYNEQFF
CDR3 DNA: TGCAGCGTTGAAGTTAGAGCTTCCTCCTACAATGAGCAGTTCTTC

J gene: TRBJ2-5
D gene: .
clone size: few
V gene: TRBV28
CDR3 length: 14
CDR3 protein: CASSSDIGQETQYF
CDR3 DNA: TGTGCCAGCAGTTCCGACATAGGACAAGAGACCCAGTACTTC

J gene: TRBJ2-5
D gene: .
clone size: .
V gene: TRBV12-3/TRBV12-4
CDR3 length: 15
CDR3 protein: CASTLGGSGQETQYF
CDR3 DNA: TGTGCCAGCACTTTGGGGGGAAGCGGTCAAGAGACCCAGTACTTC

J gene: TRBJ1-1
D gene: .
clone size: few
V gene: TRBV7-8
CDR3 length: 14
CDR3 protein: CASSLIQGTTEAFF
CDR3 DNA: TGTGCCAGCAGCTTGATCCAGGGAACAACCGAAGCTTTCTTT

J gene: TRBJ1-4
D gene: .
clone size: few
V gene: TRBV4-3
CDR3 length: 13
CDR3 protein: CASSHRAREKLFF
CDR3 DNA: TGCGCCAGCAGCCACAGAGCTCGTGAAAAACTGTTTTTT

J gene: TRBJ2-2
D gene: .
clone size: .
V gene: TRBV7-9
CDR3 length: 17
CDR3 protein: CASSPGIGQGNTGELFF
CDR3 DNA: TGTGCCAGCAGCCCCGGCATTGGGCAGGGGAACACCGGGGAGCTGTTTTTT

J gene: TRBJ2-3
D gene: .
clone size: few
V gene: TRBV9
CDR3 length: 13
CDR3 protein: CASSQILADTQYF
CDR3 DNA: TGTGCCAGCAGCCAAATACTAGCAGATACGCAGTATTTT

J gene: TRBJ1-2
D gene: TRBD1
clone size: few
V gene: TRBV6-2/TRBV6-3
CDR3 length: 13
CDR3 protein: CASGRQGVYGYTF
CDR3 DNA: TGTGCCAGCGGACGACAGGGTGTCTATGGCTACACCTTC

J gene: TRBJ2-5
D gene: .
clone size: many
V gene: TRBV7-2
CDR3 length: 13
CDR3 protein: CASSLWEQETQYF
CDR3 DNA: TGTGCCAGCAGCTTATGGGAACAAGAGACCCAGTACTTC

J gene: TRBJ2-1
D gene: TRBD2
clone size: .
V gene: TRBV7-2
CDR3 length: 17
CDR3 protein: CASSLERAGGIWDEQFF
CDR3 DNA: TGTGCCAGCAGCTTAGAGCGAGCGGGAGGGATCTGGGATGAGCAGTTCTTC

J gene: TRBJ2-7
D gene: TRBD2
clone size: few
V gene: TRBV15
CDR3 length: 19
CDR3 protein: CATSRDMGLAGGSSYEQYF
CDR3 DNA: TGTGCCACCAGCAGAGATATGGGACTAGCGGGAGGGAGCTCCTACGAGCAGTACTTC

J gene: TRBJ2-1
D gene: TRBD2
clone size: .
V gene: TRBV6-2/TRBV6-3
CDR3 length: 16
CDR3 protein: CASSTPRAGGYNEQFF
CDR3 DNA: TGTGCCAGCAGTACCCCCCGCGCGGGGGGGTACAATGAGCAGTTCTTC

J gene: TRBJ2-3
D gene: .
clone size: once
V gene: TRBV7-8
CDR3 length: 14
CDR3 protein: CASSLFSLGDTQYF
CDR3 DNA: TGTGCCAGCAGCTTATTCTCCTTAGGGGATACGCAGTATTTT

J gene: TRBJ1-2
D gene: .
clone size: .
V gene: TRBV4-1
CDR3 length: 16
CDR3 protein: CASSQDAGSTNYGYTF
CDR3 DNA: TGCGCCAGCAGCCAAGACGCGGGCAGTACTAACTATGGCTACACCTTC

J gene: TRBJ2-3
D gene: TRBD2
clone size: .
V gene: TRBV10-3
CDR3 length: 15
CDR3 protein: CAISGTGGGTDTQYF
CDR3 DNA: TGTGCCATCAGTGGGACGGGAGGAGGGACAGATACGCAGTATTTT

J gene: TRBJ2-1
D gene: TRBD2
clone size: few
V gene: TRBV20-1
CDR3 length: 15
CDR3 protein: CSASSLAGDYNEQFF
CDR3 DNA: TGCAGTGCTAGTTCTCTAGCGGGGGACTACAATGAGCAGTTCTTC

J gene: TRBJ2-7
D gene: .
clone size: .
V gene: TRBV20-1
CDR3 length: 13
CDR3 protein: CSARDRRGGEQYF
CDR3 DNA: TGCAGTGCACGGGACAGGCGGGGGGGCGAGCAGTACTTC

J gene: TRBJ2-6
D gene: .
clone size: .
V gene: TRBV9
CDR3 length: 15
CDR3 protein: CASSVEVAGANVLTF
CDR3 DNA: TGTGCCAGCAGCGTAGAAGTCGCTGGGGCCAACGTCCTGACTTTC

J gene: TRBJ2-1
D gene: .
clone size: .
V gene: TRBV6-1
CDR3 length: 14
CDR3 protein: CASSEGTLRNEQFF
CDR3 DNA: TGTGCCAGCAGTGAAGGGACCCTTCGGAATGAGCAGTTCTTC

J gene: TRBJ2-7
D gene: .
clone size: .
V gene: TRBV27
CDR3 length: 14
CDR3 protein: CASSPTVRPGEQYF
CDR3 DNA: TGTGCCAGCAGTCCGACAGTCCGCCCCGGGGAGCAGTACTTC

J gene: TRBJ1-4
D gene: .
clone size: few
V gene: TRBV4-2
CDR3 length: 13
CDR3 protein: CASSPDEGEQLFF
CDR3 DNA: TGTGCCAGCAGCCCCGACGAGGGCGAGCAACTCTTTTTT

J gene: TRBJ1-1
D gene: .
clone size: .
V gene: TRBV6-5
CDR3 length: 16
CDR3 protein: CASSFDSSTSSAEAFF
CDR3 DNA: TGTGCCAGCAGTTTCGACTCGAGCACGTCGTCAGCTGAAGCTTTCTTT

J gene: TRBJ2-1
D gene: .
clone size: .
V gene: TRBV25-1
CDR3 length: 17
CDR3 protein: CASSATLRDNYYNEQFF
CDR3 DNA: TGTGCCAGCAGTGCAACCCTCCGGGACAATTACTACAATGAGCAGTTCTTC

J gene: TRBJ2-7
D gene: .
clone size: few
V gene: TRBV5-1
CDR3 length: 15
CDR3 protein: CASSLASQVIDEQYF
CDR3 DNA: TGCGCCAGCAGCTTGGCCTCGCAGGTAATCGACGAGCAGTACTTC

J gene: TRBJ2-3
D gene: .
clone size: many
V gene: TRBV12-3/TRBV12-4
CDR3 length: 15
CDR3 protein: CASSSEGVITDTQYF
CDR3 DNA: TGTGCCAGCAGCTCGGAGGGGGTGATCACAGATACGCAGTATTTT

J gene: TRBJ2-7
D gene: .
clone size: .
V gene: TRBV24-1
CDR3 length: 12
CDR3 protein: CATSTGGWEQYF
CDR3 DNA: TGTGCCACCAGTACCGGGGGCTGGGAGCAGTACTTC

J gene: TRBJ2-7
D gene: .
clone size: .
V gene: TRBV20-1
CDR3 length: 14
CDR3 protein: CSAARGGSSYEQYF
CDR3 DNA: TGCAGTGCGGCCCGGGGCGGGTCTTCCTACGAGCAGTACTTC

J gene: TRBJ2-7
D gene: .
clone size: .
V gene: TRBV5-1
CDR3 length: 17
CDR3 protein: CASSLSLRQQGLGEQYF
CDR3 DNA: TGCGCCAGCAGCTTGAGTCTGAGGCAGCAGGGACTCGGCGAGCAGTACTTC

J gene: TRBJ2-3
D gene: .
clone size: few
V gene: TRBV29-1
CDR3 length: 14
CDR3 protein: CSVGAGLYTDTQYF
CDR3 DNA: TGCAGCGTTGGGGCGGGACTGTACACAGATACGCAGTATTTT

J gene: TRBJ2-1
D gene: .
clone size: once
V gene: TRBV4-2
CDR3 length: 16
CDR3 protein: CASSPVPGPPYNEQFF
CDR3 DNA: TGTGCCAGCAGCCCAGTTCCGGGACCTCCCTACAATGAGCAGTTCTTC

J gene: TRBJ2-7
D gene: .
clone size: .
V gene: TRBV25-1
CDR3 length: 13
CDR3 protein: CASSDRRPYEQYF
CDR3 DNA: TGTGCCAGCAGTGACAGGCGACCCTACGAGCAGTACTTC

J gene: TRBJ2-2
D gene: .
clone size: many
V gene: TRBV12-3/TRBV12-4
CDR3 length: 16
CDR3 protein: CASSLGRGSSTGELFF
CDR3 DNA: TGTGCCAGCAGTTTAGGGAGGGGGTCGAGCACCGGGGAGCTGTTTTTT

J gene: TRBJ2-3
D gene: TRBD1
clone size: few
V gene: TRBV20-1
CDR3 length: 14
CDR3 protein: CSASGQGWTDTQYF
CDR3 DNA: TGCAGTGCCAGCGGACAGGGCTGGACAGATACGCAGTATTTT

J gene: TRBJ2-1
D gene: TRBD2
clone size: .
V gene: TRBV7-9
CDR3 length: 15
CDR3 protein: CASSVAGGVSNEQFF
CDR3 DNA: TGTGCCAGCAGCGTAGCGGGGGGGGTCTCGAATGAGCAGTTCTTC

J gene: TRBJ2-1
D gene: .
clone size: few
V gene: TRBV6-2/TRBV6-3
CDR3 length: 14
CDR3 protein: CASSYRATYNEQFF
CDR3 DNA: TGTGCCAGCAGTTACCGAGCTACCTACAATGAGCAGTTCTTC

J gene: TRBJ2-2
D gene: TRBD1
clone size: .
V gene: TRBV7-7
CDR3 length: 12
CDR3 protein: CASSTTGGGLFF
CDR3 DNA: TGTGCTAGCAGCACTACAGGGGGAGGGCTGTTTTTT

J gene: TRBJ2-2
D gene: TRBD1
clone size: .
V gene: TRBV15
CDR3 length: 13
CDR3 protein: CATQTGGNGELFF
CDR3 DNA: TGTGCCACCCAAACAGGGGGTAATGGGGAGCTGTTTTTT

J gene: TRBJ2-7
D gene: TRBD1
clone size: once
V gene: TRBV20-1
CDR3 length: 14
CDR3 protein: CSAAGQGAQYEQYF
CDR3 DNA: TGCAGTGCTGCCGGACAGGGGGCGCAGTACGAGCAGTACTTC

J gene: TRBJ2-7
D gene: TRBD1
clone size: few
V gene: TRBV10-3
CDR3 length: 13
CDR3 protein: CAIGTGDSYEQYF
CDR3 DNA: TGTGCCATTGGGACAGGGGACTCCTACGAGCAGTACTTC